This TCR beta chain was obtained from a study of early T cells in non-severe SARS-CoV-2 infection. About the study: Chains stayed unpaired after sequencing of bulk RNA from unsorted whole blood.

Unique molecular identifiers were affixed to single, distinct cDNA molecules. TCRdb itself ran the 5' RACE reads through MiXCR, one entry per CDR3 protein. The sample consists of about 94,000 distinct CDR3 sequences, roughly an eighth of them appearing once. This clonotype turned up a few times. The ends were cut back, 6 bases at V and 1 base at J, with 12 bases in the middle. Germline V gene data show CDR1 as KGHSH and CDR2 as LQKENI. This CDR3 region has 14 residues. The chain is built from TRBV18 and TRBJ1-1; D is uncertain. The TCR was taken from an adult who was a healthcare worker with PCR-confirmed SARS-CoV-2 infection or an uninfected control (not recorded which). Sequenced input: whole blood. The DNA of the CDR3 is TGTGCCAGCTCTCGCGTACGGGGGAACACTGAAGCTTTCTTT. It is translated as CASSRVRGNTEAFF. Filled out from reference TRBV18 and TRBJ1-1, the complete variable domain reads NAGVMQNPRHLVRRRGQEARLRCSPMKGHSHVYWYRQLPEEGLKFMVYLQKENIIDESGMPKERFSAEFPKEGPSILRIQQVVRGDSAAYFCASSRVRGNTEAFFGQGTRLTVV.